These 17 T cell receptor beta chains share one sample of origin, sequenced in a study of response to subunit inactivated influenza vaccine. TCRdb itself ran the RT-PCR reads through MiXCR, one entry per CDR3 protein. The table records some 640,000 distinct CDR3 sequences, about 15% of them present only once. The sample in question was PBMCs from blood, obtained 14 to 15 days before vaccination. The receptors shown here come from a man in his fifties or sixties who received an inactivated influenza vaccine.

This clonotype was seen many times. This chain connects TRBV5-1 to TRBJ2-3; D may be TRBD1 or TRBD2 (5 bases each). The V gene's germline CDR1 is SGHRS and CDR2 YFSETQ. The CDR3 is 14 residues long. V was cut by 4 bases and J by 4 bases, with 13 bases left in between. The CDR3 sequence: CASSLDRGADTQYF. In DNA, the CDR3 is TGCGCCAGCAGCCTTGACAGAGGGGCAGATACGCAGTATTTT.

V and J are TRBV13 and TRBJ2-1; 9 bases match TRBD2. The germline gives CDR1 PRHDT, CDR2 FYEKMQ (reference sequence). The CDR3 runs to 18 residues. Trimming cost V 7 bases and J 4 bases; bases outside gene matches: 17. The CDR3, as DNA: TGTGCCAGCATCCGAGAGCGGACCAGCGGGGGGCTATACAATGAGCAGTTCTTC. The encoded protein is CASIRERTSGGLYNEQFF.

The chain uses TRBV24-1 and TRBJ2-4; the D gene could be TRBD1 or TRBD2 (6 bases each). The V gene lost 4 bases and the J gene lost 7 bases, with 7 bases spanning the gap. Germline CDR1 reads KGHDR; CDR2 reads SFDVKD. CDR3 length: 12 residues. As DNA, the CDR3 is TGTGCCACCAGTGAAGGGGGGAACATTCAGTACTTC. It yields the protein CATSEGGNIQYF.

The V and J genes are TRBV10-3 and TRBJ1-1; D not certain. The germline gives CDR1 ENHRY, CDR2 SYGVKD. Trimming pared 7 bases from V and 2 bases from J, leaving 11 bases between. This CDR3 has 13 residues. CDR3 nucleotide sequence: TGTGCCATCACATCCTACTCTAACACTGAAGCTTTCTTT. It is translated as CAITSYSNTEAFF.

The rearrangement joins TRBV19 to TRBJ2-5, with a weak D call TRBD2 (5 bases). Germline values: CDR1 LNHDA, CDR2 SQIVND (reference sequence). The CDR3 covers 17 residues. V was pared by 3 bases and J by 2 bases, with 19 bases between. CDR3 protein: CASSIRFGRAIQETQYF. In DNA, the CDR3 is TGTGCCAGTAGTATCCGTTTTGGGCGGGCAATACAAGAGACCCAGTACTTC.

This chain links TRBV6-4 with TRBJ1-6; D might be TRBD1 (6 bases). The CDR3 is 13 residues long. Trimming took 2 bases from V and 10 from J, leaving 9 bases between them. Germline V CDR1 and CDR2: MRHNA, SNTAGT. This CDR3 reads CASSDEGGSPLHF. CDR3 DNA: TGTGCCAGCAGTGACGAGGGGGGGTCACCCCTCCACTTT.

This clonotype came up once. J is TRBJ2-5 and V is TRBV18; D gene ambiguous. Germline V gene sequence: CDR1 KGHSH, CDR2 LQKENI. V lost 1 base to trimming and J lost 4 bases, with 13 bases between them. The CDR3 contains 15 residues. DNA for the CDR3: TGTGCCAGCTCACCACTGCCGACGCTAATAGAGACCCAGTACTTC. Amino acid sequence: CASSPLPTLIETQYF.

This clonotype was seen repeatedly, ten times or more. The chain employs TRBV3-1 and TRBJ2-7; D gene unclear. Looked up from germline, CDR1 is LGHDT and CDR2 is YNNKEL (reference sequence). Trimming removed 2 bases from V and 0 bases from J, with 8 bases in between. The CDR3 is 14 residues long. In DNA, the CDR3 is TGTGCCAGCAGCCAACAGTTGAGCTCCTACGAGCAGTACTTC. Translating it yields CASSQQLSSYEQYF.

The sample holds many counts of this clonotype. The chain couples TRBV6-2 or TRBV6-3 to TRBJ2-1, with 13 bases lining up with TRBD2. Germline V gene data show CDR1 as MNHEY and CDR2 as SVGEGT. The V gene end was trimmed by 5 bases and the J gene end by 7 bases; junction bases not matched to a gene: 5. CDR3 length: 15 amino acids. As DNA, the CDR3 is TGTGCCAGCAGTACAAGGACTAGCGGGAGTAATGAGCAGTTCTTC. This gives the protein CASSTRTSGSNEQFF.

The chain is built from TRBV4-2 and TRBJ2-5, with a possible D match to TRBD1 (6 bases). Germline CDR1 and CDR2: LGHNA and YNFKEQ. Trimming stripped 2 bases from V and 1 base from J, with 14 bases between. The CDR3 runs to 16 residues. CDR3 sequence: CASSQPPGHLQETQYF. CDR3 bases: TGTGCCAGCAGCCAACCACCGGGACACCTCCAAGAGACCCAGTACTTC.

The chain couples TRBV11-2 to TRBJ2-2; 11 positions agree with TRBD2. There are 18 residues in the CDR3. Germline V lookup: CDR1 SGHAT, CDR2 FQNNGV. With V trimmed by 2 bases and J by 0 bases, 5 bases remained unmatched. The CDR3 DNA sequence: TGTGCCAGCAGCTTATTGGGACTAGCGGTATCGAACACCGGGGAGCTGTTTTTT. Translated: CASSLLGLAVSNTGELFF.

The chain is built from TRBV10-3 and TRBJ2-1, with 8 bases that match TRBD2. Trimming at V came to 2 bases and at J to 7 bases, leaving 7 bases not matched to a gene. The CDR3 is 15 amino acids. Germline V lookup: CDR1 ENHRY, CDR2 SYGVKD. The CDR3 DNA reads as TGTGCCATCAGTGAGGGGGCGGGGGGCGAGAATGAGCAGTTCTTC. Its protein is CAISEGAGGENEQFF.

The table lists this clonotype with many counts. The chain carries TRBV30 and TRBJ2-2; D is perhaps TRBD2 (5 bases). Trimming shortened V by 2 bases and J by 2 bases, and 12 bases separated the two germline ends. Germline assignment: CDR1 GTSNPN and CDR2 SVGIG (reference sequence). The CDR3 consists of 15 residues. The CDR3 region has the DNA TGTGCCTGGAGTAGCCTAGCAATAAACACCGGGGAGCTGTTTTTT. Translated: CAWSSLAINTGELFF.

This clonotype was picked up many times. The rearrangement joins TRBV29-1 to TRBJ2-2, with 7 positions matching TRBD1. The CDR3 is 14 residues long. Germline V gene data show CDR1 as SQVTM and CDR2 as ANQGSEA. Trimming cost V 2 bases and J 7 bases; bases outside gene matches: 7. The CDR3 protein is CSVEQGVGNGELFF. CDR3 DNA: TGCAGCGTTGAACAGGGGGTAGGGAACGGGGAGCTGTTTTTT.

Concerning this clonotype itself: A much larger clone differs by one base, so this may be a read error. The genes are TRBV11-2 and TRBJ1-6, with 7 bases fitting TRBD1. Unmatched junction bases numbered 6, after V lost 6 bases and J lost 7 bases. CDR3 length: 14 amino acids. The V gene's germline CDR1 is SGHAT and CDR2 FQNNGV. CDR3 in DNA: TGTGCCAGCAGTTACGGACAGGCAAATTCACCCCTCCACTTT. It is translated as CASSYGQANSPLHF. Full variable domain (outside the CDR3, taken from reference TRBV11-2 and TRBJ1-6): EAGVAQSPRYKIIEKRQSVAFWCNPISGHATLYWYQQILGQGPKLLIQFQNNGVVDDSQLPKDRFSAERLKGVDSTLKIQPAKLEDSAVYLCASSYGQANSPLHFGNGTRLTVT.

The chain is built from TRBV6-2 or TRBV6-3 and TRBJ2-1; possibly TRBD1 or TRBD2 for D (5 bases each). CDR3 length: 13 amino acids. Germline V CDR1 and CDR2: MNHEY, SVGEGT. With 6 bases removed from V and 3 bases from J, the gap between germline ends came to 9 bases. The CDR3 here is CASRRGGYNEQFF. The CDR3 bases are TGTGCCAGCAGGCGTGGGGGCTACAATGAGCAGTTCTTC.

In the case of this clonotype: A read error may be the cause here, since a much bigger clone is one base away. The chain links TRBV20-1 to TRBJ2-5, with 9 bases identical to TRBD2. The germline CDR1 and CDR2 sequences are DFQATT and SNEGSKA (reference sequence). The CDR3 is made up of 16 amino acids. CDR3 sequence: CCARDPLLAGQETQYF. In DNA, the CDR3 is TGCTGTGCTAGAGATCCTTTACTAGCGGGCCAAGAGACCCAGTACTTC.